The next 14 T cell receptor beta chains were all read from a single sample in a study of blood T cell repertoires in COVID-19. Assay: immunoSEQ multiplex PCR; the TCRdb copy retains only in-frame clones and omits some. This table holds some 250,000 clones, roughly 85% found once. Material: peripheral blood. These receptors were obtained from a man aged 25-40 years who had recovered from COVID-19.

The chain is built from TRBV6-5 and TRBJ2-7; TRBD1 matches 9 bases. Germline V gene lookup returns CDR1 MNHEY and CDR2 SVGAGI. The junction had 6 bases not matched to a gene; V was cut back by 5 bases and J by 4 bases. The CDR3 loop spans 14 amino acids. The CDR3 is CASSLRTGVYEQYF. CDR3 sequence (DNA): TGTGCCAGCAGTCTCCGGACAGGGGTGTACGAGCAGTACTTC.

This sequence joins TRBV3-1 (or the pseudogene TRBV3-2) and TRBJ2-7; the match to TRBD2 covers 9 bases. CDR1 and CDR2 (germline): LGHDT, YNNKEL (reference sequence). The CDR3 is made up of 14 amino acids. With V trimmed by 1 base and J by 4 bases, 2 bases remained unmatched. CDR3 sequence: CASSQATSGYEQYF. The CDR3 DNA follows: TGTGCCAGCAGCCAAGCGACTAGCGGTTACGAGCAGTACTTC.

The chain has TRBV6-5 and TRBJ1-1; no firm D call. This CDR3 contains 13 residues. V was pared by 5 bases and J by 8 bases, with 15 bases between. Germline CDR1 MNHEY, CDR2 SVGAGI. For the CDR3, the DNA is TGTGCCAGCAGTATTCATGACCGGGAAGAAGCTTTCTTT. Its protein product is CASSIHDREEAFF.

The sample holds a few counts of this clone. Other DNA sequences in the same sample also yield this CDR3. The chain has TRBV7-2 and TRBJ2-1; D is uncertain. This CDR3 spans 13 amino acids. In germline, CDR1 is SGHTA, CDR2 FQGNSA. V shed 1 base and J shed 3 bases, with 4 bases lying between them. CDR3 DNA sequence: TGTGCCAGCAGCTTAGACAGCTACAATGAGCAGTTCTTC. Translation: CASSLDSYNEQFF.

The J gene is TRBJ1-2, the V gene TRBV6-5; 7 bases fit TRBD1. J was trimmed by 4 bases and V by 6 bases; bases with no gene match: 11. Germline CDR1 MNHEY, CDR2 SVGAGI. CDR3 length: 15 residues. CDR3 protein: CASRPFDRAGYGYTF. DNA for the CDR3: TGTGCCAGCAGACCATTCGACAGGGCAGGCTATGGCTACACCTTC.

The chain couples TRBV5-1 to TRBJ1-3; D is unclear. Per the germline V gene, CDR1 is SGHRS and CDR2 is YFSETQ. There are 15 residues in the CDR3. Trimming removed 5 bases from V and 0 bases from J, with 12 bases in between. CDR3 in amino acids: CASSPQASSGNTIYF. In DNA, the CDR3 is TGCGCCAGCAGTCCGCAGGCGAGCTCTGGAAACACCATATATTTT.

V and J are TRBV19 and TRBJ1-2; 11 bases are shared with TRBD1. The V and J ends lost 0 bases and 11 bases, in that order; junction bases with no gene match: 2. CDR1 is LNHDA and CDR2 is SQIVND in the germline V gene (reference sequence). The CDR3 length is 13 residues. CDR3 protein: CASSIEGQGAYTF. The CDR3 nucleotides read TGTGCCAGTAGTATAGAAGGACAGGGGGCGTACACCTTC.

This clone appeared a single time. The chain uses TRBV6-5 and TRBJ1-6, with 9 bases fitting TRBD1. This CDR3 is built from 16 residues. The germline gives CDR1 MNHEY, CDR2 SVGAGI. J lost 7 bases, V lost 2 bases, and 6 bases had no gene match. The chain's CDR3 is CASSYRAGTGNSPLHF. The CDR3 bases are TGTGCCAGCAGTTACCGAGCCGGGACAGGGAATTCACCCCTCCACTTT.

This clone was recorded a few times. The J gene is TRBJ1-1, the V gene TRBV18, with 8 bases lining up with TRBD1. The CDR3 contains 16 residues. The junction had 12 bases not matched to a gene; V was cut back by 6 bases and J by 3 bases. Germline V CDR1 and CDR2: KGHSH, LQKENI. Here the CDR3 reads CASSPRGRPGDTEAFF. CDR3 bases: TGTGCCAGCTCCCCCAGGGGGCGTCCAGGGGACACTGAAGCTTTCTTT.

V gene TRBV18 combines with J gene TRBJ1-2, with 7 bases lining up with TRBD1. CDR1 and CDR2 from the germline V gene are KGHSH and LQKENI. The J segment lost 7 bases and the V segment lost 3 bases, leaving 5 bases of the junction unmatched. The CDR3 loop spans 13 amino acids. The CDR3 reads CASSPDRQVGYTF. CDR3 DNA sequence: TGTGCCAGCTCACCGGACAGGCAAGTTGGCTACACCTTC.

This clone was recorded once. This rearrangement joins TRBV5-1 to TRBJ2-6, with a weak D call TRBD1 (6 bases). Germline-derived CDR1 and CDR2 are SGHRS and YFSETQ. The CDR3 consists of 21 residues. Trimming took off 2 bases at V and 0 bases at J, with 24 bases between the two ends. CDR3 sequence: CASSFPARGRKESSGANVLTF. DNA for the CDR3: TGCGCCAGCAGCTTCCCGGCCAGGGGTCGGAAAGAGAGCTCTGGGGCCAACGTCCTGACTTTC.

The chain links TRBV10-3 to TRBJ2-5; D not certain. CDR3 length: 12 amino acids. V was trimmed by 4 bases and J by 2 bases, leaving 5 bases between them. CDR1 is ENHRY and CDR2 is SYGVKD in the germline V gene. CDR3 in DNA: TGTGCCATCAGTGCGTTACAAGAGACCCAGTACTTC. It is translated as CAISALQETQYF.

The chain joins TRBV25-1 to TRBJ2-3, with 7 bases identical to TRBD2. From germline, CDR1 is MGHDK and CDR2 SYGVNS. This CDR3 spans 17 amino acids. V was pared by 5 bases and J by 4 bases, with 15 bases of the junction left unmatched. CDR3 residues: CASSILPGPGGPDTQYF. Written as DNA, the CDR3 is TGTGCCAGCAGTATCTTACCGGGACCGGGAGGACCAGATACGCAGTATTTT. Together with reference TRBV25-1 and TRBJ2-3, the CDR3 gives the full variable domain: EADIYQTPRYLVIGTGKKITLECSQTMGHDKMYWYQQDPGMELHLIHYSYGVNSTEKGDLSSESTVSRIRTEHFPLTLESARPSHTSQYLCASSILPGPGGPDTQYFGPGTRLTVL.

The V call is TRBV27, the J call TRBJ2-7; maybe TRBD1 (5 bases). V was trimmed by 6 bases and J by 3 bases, leaving 15 bases between them. Looked up from germline, CDR1 is MNHEY and CDR2 is SMNVEV (reference sequence). CDR3 length equals 14 residues. The CDR3, as DNA: TGTGCCAGCAGCCTCGACAGAGCGAACTACGAGCAGTACTTC. It codes for CASSLDRANYEQYF.